Listed below are T cell receptor beta chains from one sample, sequenced in a study of cytomegalovirus exposure and HLA in healthy donors. Produced via immunoSEQ multiplex PCR; TCRdb's table is partial and in-frame only. The sample has roughly 150,000 clones, roughly 73% seen once. Sequenced: PBMCs. These receptors originate from a man between 18 and 29 years old in good health and CMV-seropositive. The conserved cysteine and the conserved F or W are not part of the CDR3 here. The order of the fields is D gene, CDR3 length, V gene, CDR3 protein. D genes are given only for firm matches.

d_call: NA; cdr3_length: 12; v_call: TRBV28; cdr3_aa: ASSYRASGTEAF
d_call: TRBD2; cdr3_length: 13; v_call: TRBV7-9; cdr3_aa: ASSLSGRAYNEQF
d_call: TRBD2; cdr3_length: 19; v_call: TRBV9; cdr3_aa: ASSLQPPGLAGPSSYNEQF
d_call: TRBD1; cdr3_length: 18; v_call: TRBV7-8; cdr3_aa: ASSLASEILTGQIYNEQF
d_call: TRBD2; cdr3_length: 13; v_call: TRBV10-1; cdr3_aa: ASSPAGSSSYEQY
d_call: NA; cdr3_length: 16; v_call: TRBV5-4; cdr3_aa: ASTHKGVREGGTDTQY
d_call: TRBD2; cdr3_length: 13; v_call: TRBV6-6; cdr3_aa: ATKNSGARTDTQY
d_call: TRBD1; cdr3_length: 15; v_call: TRBV10-3; cdr3_aa: AISEDRPGQDQETQY
d_call: TRBD2; cdr3_length: 15; v_call: TRBV5-1; cdr3_aa: ASSSSGINTGANVLT
d_call: NA; cdr3_length: 15; v_call: TRBV28; cdr3_aa: ASSSQGRQNTNYGYT
d_call: TRBD2; cdr3_length: 14; v_call: TRBV28; cdr3_aa: ASSFSLGGSRYEQY
d_call: TRBD1; cdr3_length: 10; v_call: TRBV27; cdr3_aa: ASSLTGVGYT
d_call: NA; cdr3_length: 13; v_call: TRBV5-4; cdr3_aa: ASSFRGRPYNEQF
d_call: NA; cdr3_length: 12; v_call: TRBV30; cdr3_aa: AWSLGRANQPQH
d_call: NA; cdr3_length: 11; v_call: TRBV6-1; cdr3_aa: ASSEAGGRPQH
d_call: NA; cdr3_length: 11; v_call: TRBV29-1; cdr3_aa: SVREGIGEKLF
d_call: TRBD2; cdr3_length: 11; v_call: TRBV28; cdr3_aa: ASRTSGRPEQY
d_call: NA; cdr3_length: 11; v_call: TRBV28; cdr3_aa: ASERLGDQPQH
d_call: NA; cdr3_length: 9; v_call: TRBV20-1; cdr3_aa: SAANRYEQY
d_call: NA; cdr3_length: 11; v_call: TRBV7-9; cdr3_aa: ASSLPSSNVLT
d_call: TRBD2; cdr3_length: 15; v_call: TRBV2; cdr3_aa: ASSRRPGTSGYNEQF
d_call: TRBD1; cdr3_length: 15; v_call: TRBV18; cdr3_aa: ASSPPAGTGVNNEQF
d_call: NA; cdr3_length: 13; v_call: TRBV13; cdr3_aa: ASSFGDSAYSPLH